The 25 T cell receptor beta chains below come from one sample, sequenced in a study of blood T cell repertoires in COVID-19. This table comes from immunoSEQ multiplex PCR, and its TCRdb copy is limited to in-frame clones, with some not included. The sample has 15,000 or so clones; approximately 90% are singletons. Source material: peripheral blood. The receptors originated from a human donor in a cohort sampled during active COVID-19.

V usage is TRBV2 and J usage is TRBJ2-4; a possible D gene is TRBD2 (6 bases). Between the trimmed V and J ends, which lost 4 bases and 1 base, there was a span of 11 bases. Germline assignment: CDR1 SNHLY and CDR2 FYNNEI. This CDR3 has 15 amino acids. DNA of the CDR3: TGTGCCAGCAGTGTGTGGGGGGATGCCAAAAACATTCAGTACTTC. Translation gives CASSVWGDAKNIQYF.

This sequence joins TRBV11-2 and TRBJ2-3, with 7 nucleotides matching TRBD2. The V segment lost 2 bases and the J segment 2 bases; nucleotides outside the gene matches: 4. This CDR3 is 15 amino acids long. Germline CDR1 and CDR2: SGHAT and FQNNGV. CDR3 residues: CASSLMGTTTDTQYF. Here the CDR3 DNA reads TGTGCCAGCAGCTTAATGGGGACTACCACAGATACGCAGTATTTT.

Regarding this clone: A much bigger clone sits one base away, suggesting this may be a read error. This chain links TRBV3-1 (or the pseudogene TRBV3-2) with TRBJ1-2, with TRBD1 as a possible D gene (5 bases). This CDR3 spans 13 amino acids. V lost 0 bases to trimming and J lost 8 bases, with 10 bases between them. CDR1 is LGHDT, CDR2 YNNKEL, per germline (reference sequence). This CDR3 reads CASSQEGGGGYTF. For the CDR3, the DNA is TGTGCCAGCAGCCAAGAGGGGGGAGGGGGCTACACCTTC.

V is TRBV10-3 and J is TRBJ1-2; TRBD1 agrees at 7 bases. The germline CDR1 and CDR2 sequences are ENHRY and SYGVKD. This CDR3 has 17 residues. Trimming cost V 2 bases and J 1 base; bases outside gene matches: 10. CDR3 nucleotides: TGTGCCATCAGTGAGGGCAGGGGGACTCTTCTTAACTATGGCTACACCTTC. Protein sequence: CAISEGRGTLLNYGYTF.

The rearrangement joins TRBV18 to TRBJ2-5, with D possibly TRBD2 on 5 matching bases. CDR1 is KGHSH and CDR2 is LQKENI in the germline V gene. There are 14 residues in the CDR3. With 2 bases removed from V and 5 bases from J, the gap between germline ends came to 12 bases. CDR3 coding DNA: TGTGCCAGCTCACCAGTGGGCAGAGGGGAGACCCAGTACTTC. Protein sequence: CASSPVGRGETQYF. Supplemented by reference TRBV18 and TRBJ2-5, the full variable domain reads NAGVMQNPRHLVRRRGQEARLRCSPMKGHSHVYWYRQLPEEGLKFMVYLQKENIIDESGMPKERFSAEFPKEGPSILRIQQVVRGDSAAYFCASSPVGRGETQYFGPGTRLLVL.

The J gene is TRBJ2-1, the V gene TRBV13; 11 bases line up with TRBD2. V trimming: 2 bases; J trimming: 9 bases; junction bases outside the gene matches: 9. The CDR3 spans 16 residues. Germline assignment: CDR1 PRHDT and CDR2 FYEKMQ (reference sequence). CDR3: CASSLLAGGRSGEQFF. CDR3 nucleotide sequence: TGTGCCAGCAGCTTACTAGCGGGGGGCCGGTCGGGTGAGCAGTTCTTC.

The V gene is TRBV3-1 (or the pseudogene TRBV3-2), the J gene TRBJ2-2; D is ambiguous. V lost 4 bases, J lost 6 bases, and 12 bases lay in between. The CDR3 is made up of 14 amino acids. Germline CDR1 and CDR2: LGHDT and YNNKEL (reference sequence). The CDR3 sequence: CASSRSSVPGELFF. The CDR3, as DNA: TGTGCCAGCAGCCGGAGTAGTGTCCCCGGGGAGCTGTTTTTT.

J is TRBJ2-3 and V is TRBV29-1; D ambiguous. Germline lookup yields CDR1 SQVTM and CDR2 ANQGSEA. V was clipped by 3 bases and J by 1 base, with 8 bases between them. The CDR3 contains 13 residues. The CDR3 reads CSVDWQGTDTQYF. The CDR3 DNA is TGCAGCGTTGACTGGCAGGGCACAGATACGCAGTATTTT.

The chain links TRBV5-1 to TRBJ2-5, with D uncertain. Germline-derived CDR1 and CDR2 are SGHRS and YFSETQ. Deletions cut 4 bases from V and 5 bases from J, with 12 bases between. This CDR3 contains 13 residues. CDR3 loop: CASSLKLRETQYF. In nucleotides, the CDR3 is TGCGCCAGCAGCCTAAAACTGCGGGAGACCCAGTACTTC.

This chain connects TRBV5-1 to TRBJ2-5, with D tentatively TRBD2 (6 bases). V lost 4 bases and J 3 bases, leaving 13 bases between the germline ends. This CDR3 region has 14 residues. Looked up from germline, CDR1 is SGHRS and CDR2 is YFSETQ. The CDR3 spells CASSRNWGEETQYF. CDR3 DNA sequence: TGCGCCAGCAGCCGCAATTGGGGGGAAGAGACCCAGTACTTC.

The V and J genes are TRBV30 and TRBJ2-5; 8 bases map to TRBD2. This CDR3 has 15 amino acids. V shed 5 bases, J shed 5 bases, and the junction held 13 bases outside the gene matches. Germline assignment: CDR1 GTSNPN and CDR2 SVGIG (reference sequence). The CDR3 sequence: CAWVSGLGVRETQYF. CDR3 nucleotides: TGTGCCTGGGTATCGGGACTAGGGGTGAGGGAGACCCAGTACTTC.

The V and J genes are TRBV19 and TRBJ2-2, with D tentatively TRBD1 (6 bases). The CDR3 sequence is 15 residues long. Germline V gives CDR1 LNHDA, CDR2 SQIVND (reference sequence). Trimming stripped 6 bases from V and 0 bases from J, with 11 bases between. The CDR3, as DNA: TGTGCCAGTAGAGTGGACAGCGCGAACACCGGGGAGCTGTTTTTT. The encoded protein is CASRVDSANTGELFF. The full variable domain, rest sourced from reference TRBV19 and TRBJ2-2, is DGGITQSPKYLFRKEGQNVTLSCEQNLNHDAMYWYRQDPGQGLRLIYYSQIVNDFQKGDIAEGYSVSREKKESFPLTVTSAQKNPTAFYLCASRVDSANTGELFFGEGSRLTVL.

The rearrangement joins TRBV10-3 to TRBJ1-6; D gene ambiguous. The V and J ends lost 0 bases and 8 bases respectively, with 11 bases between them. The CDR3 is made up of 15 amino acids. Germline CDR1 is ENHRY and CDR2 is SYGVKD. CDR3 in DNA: TGTGCCATCAGTGAGTCACGGGTAGGTGATTCACCCCTCCACTTT. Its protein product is CAISESRVGDSPLHF.

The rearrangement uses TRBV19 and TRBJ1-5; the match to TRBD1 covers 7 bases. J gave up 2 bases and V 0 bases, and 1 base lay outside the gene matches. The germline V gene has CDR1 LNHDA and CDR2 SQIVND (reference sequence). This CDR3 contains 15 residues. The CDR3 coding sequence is TGTGCCAGTAGTATAGAGGGACAGCGCAATCAGCCCCAGCATTTT. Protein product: CASSIEGQRNQPQHF.

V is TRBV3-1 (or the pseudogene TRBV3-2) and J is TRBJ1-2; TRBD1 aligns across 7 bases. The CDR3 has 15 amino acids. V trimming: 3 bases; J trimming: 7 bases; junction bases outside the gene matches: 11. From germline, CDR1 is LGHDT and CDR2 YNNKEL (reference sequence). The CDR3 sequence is CASSHPVTGYGGYTF. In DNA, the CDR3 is TGTGCCAGCAGCCACCCGGTGACAGGGTATGGTGGCTACACCTTC.

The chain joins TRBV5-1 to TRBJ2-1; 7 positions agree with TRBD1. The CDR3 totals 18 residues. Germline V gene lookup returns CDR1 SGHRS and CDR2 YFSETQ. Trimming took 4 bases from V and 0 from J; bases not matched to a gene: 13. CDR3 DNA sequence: TGCGCCAGCAGCCTCGGACAGGTTTTCATTAGCTCCTACAATGAGCAGTTCTTC. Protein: CASSLGQVFISSYNEQFF.

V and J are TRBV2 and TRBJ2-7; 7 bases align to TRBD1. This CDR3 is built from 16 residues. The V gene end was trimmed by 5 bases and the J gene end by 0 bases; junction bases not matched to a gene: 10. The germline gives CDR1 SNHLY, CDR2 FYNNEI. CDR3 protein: CASSIDRDHPSYEQYF. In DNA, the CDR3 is TGTGCCAGCAGTATTGACAGGGACCATCCCTCCTACGAGCAGTACTTC.

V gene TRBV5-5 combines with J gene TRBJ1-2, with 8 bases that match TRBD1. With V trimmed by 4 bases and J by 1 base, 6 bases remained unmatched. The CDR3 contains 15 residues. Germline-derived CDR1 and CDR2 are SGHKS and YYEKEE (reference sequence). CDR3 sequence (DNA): TGTGCCAGCAGCGAACCGGGACAGGATAACTATGGCTACACCTTC. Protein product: CASSEPGQDNYGYTF.

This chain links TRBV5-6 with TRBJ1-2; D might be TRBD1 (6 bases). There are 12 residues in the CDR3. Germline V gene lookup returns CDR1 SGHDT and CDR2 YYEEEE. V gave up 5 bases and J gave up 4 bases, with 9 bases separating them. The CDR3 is CASRGDIYGYTF. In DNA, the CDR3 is TGTGCCAGCAGGGGGGACATCTATGGCTACACCTTC. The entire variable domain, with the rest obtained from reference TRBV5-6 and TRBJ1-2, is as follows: DAGVTQSPTHLIKTRGQQVTLRCSPKSGHDTVSWYQQALGQGPQFIFQYYEEEERQRGNFPDRFSGHQFPNYSSELNVNALLLGDSALYLCASRGDIYGYTFGSGTRLTVV.

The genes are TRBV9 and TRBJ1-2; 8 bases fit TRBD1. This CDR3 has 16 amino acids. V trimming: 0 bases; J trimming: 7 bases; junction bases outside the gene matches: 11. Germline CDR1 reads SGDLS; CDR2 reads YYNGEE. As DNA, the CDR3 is TGTGCCAGCAGCGTAGGGCAGGGGGCGCTGGGTCGTGGCTACACCTTC. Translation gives CASSVGQGALGRGYTF.

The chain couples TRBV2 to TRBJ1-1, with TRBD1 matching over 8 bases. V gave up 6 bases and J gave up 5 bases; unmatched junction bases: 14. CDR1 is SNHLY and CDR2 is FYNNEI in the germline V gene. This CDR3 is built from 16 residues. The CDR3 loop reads CASSKDRVALGTEAFF. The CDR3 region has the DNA TGTGCCAGCAGCAAGGACAGGGTGGCTTTGGGGACTGAAGCTTTCTTT.

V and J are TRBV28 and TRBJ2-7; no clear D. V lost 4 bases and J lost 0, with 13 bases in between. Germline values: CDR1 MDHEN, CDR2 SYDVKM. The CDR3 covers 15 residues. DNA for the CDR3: TGTGCCAGCAGTTCTGTAATTTACGGCTCCTACGAGCAGTACTTC. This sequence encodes CASSSVIYGSYEQYF.

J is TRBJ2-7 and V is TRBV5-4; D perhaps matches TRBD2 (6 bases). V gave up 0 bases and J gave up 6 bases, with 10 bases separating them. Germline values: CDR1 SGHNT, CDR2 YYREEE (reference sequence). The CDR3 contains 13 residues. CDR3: CASSLAGGLEQYF. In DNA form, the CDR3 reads TGTGCCAGCAGCTTGGCCGGAGGGCTCGAGCAGTACTTC.

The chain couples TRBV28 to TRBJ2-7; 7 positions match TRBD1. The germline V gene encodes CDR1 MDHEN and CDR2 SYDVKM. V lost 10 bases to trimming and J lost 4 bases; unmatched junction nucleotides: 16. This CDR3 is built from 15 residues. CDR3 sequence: CAISLQGRGVYEQYF. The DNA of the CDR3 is TGTGCCATCTCTTTACAGGGGAGAGGGGTTTACGAGCAGTACTTC. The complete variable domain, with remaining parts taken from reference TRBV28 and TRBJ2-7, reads DVKVTQSSRYLVKRTGEKVFLECVQDMDHENMFWYRQDPGLGLRLIYFSYDVKMKEKGDIPEGYSVSREKKERFSLILESASTNQTSMYLCAISLQGRGVYEQYFGPGTRLTVT.

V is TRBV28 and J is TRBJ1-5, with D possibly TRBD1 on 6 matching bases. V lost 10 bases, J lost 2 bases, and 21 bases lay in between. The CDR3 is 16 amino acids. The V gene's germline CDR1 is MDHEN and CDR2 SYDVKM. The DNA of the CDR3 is TGTGCCATCAAAAAAACAGGGCTTAAGGGCAATCAGCCCCAGCATTTT. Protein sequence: CAIKKTGLKGNQPQHF.